This T cell receptor beta chain originates from a study of T-cell reconstitution after alpha-beta-depleted transplantation in children. Study-wide points: The study traced high day-60 TCRbeta diversity in some patients to surviving recipient T cells and thymic progenitors. After transplant, at about two months, alpha-beta T cells were reportedly derived from several hundred expanded graft clones.

A note on this clonotype: Its antigen remains unidentified.

CDR1 is MNHNS and CDR2 is SASEGT in the germline V gene. This CDR3 contains 14 residues. V dropped 8 bases and J dropped 6; count of bases not matched to a gene: 5. Unique molecular identifiers were incorporated when the TCRbeta library was constructed. Via MiXCR, TCRdb re-called the PCR reads, giving one row per CDR3 protein. The sample lists just over 950,000 distinct CDR3 sequences, roughly 29% seen once, with 28% in the top ten. The genes are TRBV6-1 and TRBJ1-5; the match to TRBD1 covers 12 bases. The origin of this receptor is a boy younger than two who had a stem cell transplant for SCID, so the T cells may come from the graft donor. Sequencing was performed on PBMCs, mostly from graft donor cells, taken 360 days after TCRalphabeta/CD19-depleted stem cell transplant. The CDR3 region is CASWDRGRSQPQHF. CDR3 nucleotides: TGTGCCAGCTGGGACAGGGGGCGAAGTCAGCCCCAGCATTTT.